The clone carrying this T cell receptor beta chain was recorded many times. Its antigen is unidentified. The data derive from a study of CD8+CD57+ T cells in acquired aplastic anemia. Background on the study: On average, sorted CD4+ and CD8+ cells gave about 2.9 ug of DNA.

Study conclusions and caveats: The study found no significant CD8+ Simpson's diversity difference between patients and controls. Comparison of patients with controls identified around 30 shared CD8+ CDR3 sequences.

Both TCR beta VDJ combination and CDR3 sequence profiling were carried out. Genomic DNA was the template for this profiling. A single record per CDR3 protein comes from TCRdb applying MiXCR to the reads. The repertoire holds some 70,000 distinct CDR3 sequences, around 50% seen once, with approximately 8.3% in the top ten. Sequences were obtained from sorted CD4+, CD8+, or CD8+CD57+ T cells (not recorded which) from PBMCs. This TCR derives from a human donor in good health, serving as a control.

The CDR3 sequence: CASTGSYNSPLHF. The CDR3 nucleotides are TGTGCCAGCACTGGCTCCTATAATTCACCCCTCCACTTT. V gene TRBV27 combines with J gene TRBJ1-6; D remains unclear. The CDR3 is made up of 13 amino acids. The V gene's germline CDR1 is MNHEY and CDR2 SMNVEV (reference sequence). With 7 bases removed from V and 0 bases from J, the gap between germline ends came to 4 bases.